A single sample is the source of the 28 T cell receptor beta chains below, sequenced in a study of T cell changes during pregnancy in multiple sclerosis. The method was immunoSEQ multiplex PCR; TCRdb's version includes in-frame clones alone and lacks a portion of them. In the table there are 41,000 or so clones, nearly 90% of which are singletons. This specimen was CD4+ T cells from peripheral blood mononuclear cells, taken in the first trimester of pregnancy. Source of these receptors: a female donor with multiple sclerosis, enrolled in a pregnancy study.

The chain employs TRBV10-3 and TRBJ2-1; TRBD2 agrees at 13 bases. The CDR3 has 14 residues. CDR1 and CDR2 (germline): ENHRY, SYGVKD. V lost 7 bases to trimming and J lost 9 bases; unmatched junction nucleotides: 6. The CDR3 DNA follows: TGTGCCATCAACGGACTAGCGGGAGTGGGTGAGCAGTTCTTC. It codes for CAINGLAGVGEQFF.

The rearrangement uses TRBV7-8 and TRBJ2-1; 9 nucleotides align to TRBD2. Germline trimming cut 1 base from V and 6 bases from J; bases unmatched to any gene: 4. Germline V gene sequence: CDR1 SGHVS, CDR2 FQNEAQ. This CDR3 comprises 15 residues. DNA for the CDR3: TGTGCCAGCAGCTTAGTAAGCGGGAGGTCCAATGAGCAGTTCTTC. Protein product: CASSLVSGRSNEQFF.

This chain connects TRBV15 to TRBJ2-1; the match to TRBD1 covers 7 bases. This CDR3 has 16 residues. Germline V lookup: CDR1 LNHNV, CDR2 YYDKDF (reference sequence). J was trimmed by 7 bases and V by 5 bases; bases with no gene match: 14. The CDR3 sequence: CATSSPMTGIWNEQFF. For the CDR3, the DNA is TGTGCCACCAGCTCCCCAATGACAGGGATTTGGAATGAGCAGTTCTTC.

The chain's CDR3 is CASSSRGLPYEQYF. The CDR3, as DNA: TGCGCCAGCAGCTCCAGGGGCCTCCCCTACGAGCAGTACTTC. V is TRBV5-1 and J is TRBJ2-7, with a weak D call TRBD1 (6 bases). The V end was cut by 3 bases, the J end by 2 bases, with 12 bases between. CDR3 length: 14 amino acids. CDR1 is SGHRS and CDR2 is YFSETQ in the germline V gene.

The rearrangement uses TRBV30 and TRBJ1-1; D is uncertain. Germline V lookup: CDR1 GTSNPN, CDR2 SVGIG (reference sequence). CDR3 length: 13 amino acids. With 2 bases removed from V and 4 bases from J, the gap between germline ends came to 11 bases. CDR3 sequence reads: CAWSQTRGTEAFF. The CDR3 nucleotides read TGTGCCTGGAGTCAAACTCGGGGCACTGAAGCTTTCTTT.

The chain links TRBV2 to TRBJ2-5; 8 nucleotides line up with TRBD2. Per the germline V gene, CDR1 is SNHLY and CDR2 is FYNNEI. V shed 6 bases, J shed 4 bases, and the junction held 19 bases outside the gene matches. There are 18 residues in the CDR3. The CDR3: CASRGWGGGTELRETQYF. The DNA of the CDR3 is TGTGCCAGCAGGGGGTGGGGCGGGGGGACCGAACTCCGAGAGACCCAGTACTTC.

This sequence joins TRBV9 and TRBJ1-1; D not certain. Trimming took 0 bases from V and 5 from J, leaving 14 bases between them. The CDR3 has 15 residues. CDR1 and CDR2 (germline): SGDLS, YYNGEE. CDR3 DNA: TGTGCCAGCAGCGTAGTTGACACCGTAGTGACTGAAGCTTTCTTT. It yields the protein CASSVVDTVVTEAFF.

V is TRBV6-1 and J is TRBJ2-5; the match to TRBD2 covers 11 bases. Germline loops: CDR1 MNHNS, CDR2 SASEGT. The CDR3 covers 14 residues. The ends lost 8 bases at V and 7 bases at J; junction bases unmatched: 9. CDR3 sequence reads: CASGTSGSKATQYF. CDR3 bases: TGTGCCAGCGGAACTAGCGGGAGTAAGGCGACCCAGTACTTC.

V and J are TRBV7-2 and TRBJ2-1; D is unresolved. V lost 1 base and J 10 bases, leaving 11 bases between the germline ends. CDR1 is SGHTA and CDR2 is FQGNSA in the germline V gene. The CDR3 length is 13 residues. CDR3 DNA: TGTGCCAGCAGCTTAGTTGAGGCTATCGAGCAGTTCTTC. Amino acid sequence: CASSLVEAIEQFF.

The chain combines TRBV6-4 with TRBJ2-1; TRBD1 aligns across 9 bases. The CDR3 covers 14 residues. The V gene end was trimmed by 6 bases and the J gene end by 9 bases; junction bases not matched to a gene: 9. The V gene's germline CDR1 is MRHNA and CDR2 SNTAGT. The CDR3 sequence: CASRRTGDGGEQFF. DNA of the CDR3: TGTGCCAGCAGGCGGACAGGGGACGGAGGTGAGCAGTTCTTC.

The rearrangement links TRBV4-3 to TRBJ2-7, with TRBD2 matching 11 bases. CDR1 is LGHNA, CDR2 YSLEER, per germline. The CDR3 covers 16 residues. Losses at the gene ends were 2 bases for V and 4 bases for J; bases not matched to a gene: 7. CDR3 residues: CASSQITSGGSYEQYF. CDR3 in DNA: TGCGCCAGCAGCCAAATTACTAGCGGGGGATCGTACGAGCAGTACTTC.

The chain employs TRBV15 and TRBJ2-5; D is possibly TRBD2 (5 bases). Trimming cost V 0 bases and J 1 base, with 15 bases left between them. CDR3 length equals 17 residues. Germline lookup yields CDR1 LNHNV and CDR2 YYDKDF (reference sequence). CDR3 nucleotide sequence: TGTGCCACCAGCAGAGAGAGGAGCGGAGCCCTCCAAGAGACCCAGTACTTC. Its protein product is CATSRERSGALQETQYF.

The chain combines TRBV6-5 with TRBJ2-7; unclear D gene. Trimming cost V 6 bases and J 3 bases, with 9 bases left between them. Germline assignment: CDR1 MNHEY and CDR2 SVGAGI. The CDR3 consists of 12 residues. CDR3 nucleotides: TGTGCCAGCAGGAGAACTAACTACGAGCAGTACTTC. Protein product: CASRRTNYEQYF.

This chain uses TRBV2 with TRBJ1-4, with no clear D. CDR1 and CDR2 from the germline V gene are SNHLY and FYNNEI. The V end lost 2 bases, the J end lost 3 bases, and 13 bases lay between the germline ends. The CDR3 length is 16 residues. Here the CDR3 DNA reads TGTGCCAGCAGTGAATTTACGGGGAGGGCTAATGAAAAACTGTTTTTT. It is translated as CASSEFTGRANEKLFF.

The chain carries TRBV5-5 and TRBJ2-5; 7 bases map to TRBD2. The germline V gene encodes CDR1 SGHKS and CDR2 YYEKEE (reference sequence). Trimming at V came to 1 base and at J to 4 bases, leaving 4 bases not matched to a gene. CDR3 size: 14 residues. The CDR3 loop reads CASSLSPGGETQYF. In nucleotides, the CDR3 is TGTGCCAGCAGCTTGTCTCCGGGAGGAGAGACCCAGTACTTC.

The rearrangement links TRBV2 to TRBJ2-1; 9 bases are a match to TRBD1. The V segment lost 5 bases and the J segment 7 bases; nucleotides outside the gene matches: 6. The CDR3 length is 14 residues. Per the germline V gene, CDR1 is SNHLY and CDR2 is FYNNEI. DNA for the CDR3: TGTGCCAGCAGTTTTGGGACAGGGTCGAATGAGCAGTTCTTC. Amino acid sequence: CASSFGTGSNEQFF.

The chain links TRBV7-9 to TRBJ2-5; D remains ambiguous. Germline V gene data show CDR1 as SEHNR and CDR2 as FQNEAQ (reference sequence). This CDR3 is built from 14 residues. The V gene lost 5 bases and the J gene lost 2 bases, with 12 bases spanning the gap. CDR3 coding DNA: TGTGCCAGCAGCCCAAACAGAGAACAAGAGACCCAGTACTTC. It codes for CASSPNREQETQYF.

The chain couples TRBV9 to TRBJ1-1; D ambiguous. Germline V gives CDR1 SGDLS, CDR2 YYNGEE. CDR3 length: 13 amino acids. Trimming stripped 1 base from V and 6 bases from J, with 10 bases between. CDR3 loop: CASSVSGDAEAFF. The CDR3 DNA is TGTGCCAGCAGCGTATCGGGTGACGCTGAAGCTTTCTTT. Variable domain in full (rest from reference TRBV9 and TRBJ1-1): DSGVTQTPKHLITATGQRVTLRCSPRSGDLSVYWYQQSLDQGLQFLIQYYNGEERAKGNILERFSAQQFPDLHSELNLSSLELGDSALYFCASSVSGDAEAFFGQGTRLTVV.

This chain connects TRBV6-5 to TRBJ2-1; 11 positions agree with TRBD1. With V trimmed by 6 bases and J by 9 bases, 10 bases remained unmatched. Germline V gene sequence: CDR1 MNHEY, CDR2 SVGAGI. CDR3 size: 15 residues. In DNA, the CDR3 is TGTGCCAGCAGATGGGACAGGGGGAGTTATAGTGAGCAGTTCTTC. Its protein product is CASRWDRGSYSEQFF.

This clone was detected once. The chain has TRBV2 and TRBJ2-1; TRBD2 matches at 10 bases. The CDR3 has 16 amino acids. Germline V lookup: CDR1 SNHLY, CDR2 FYNNEI. V was clipped by 5 bases and J by 8 bases; unmatched bases: 12. CDR3 nucleotide sequence: TGTGCCAGCAGTTACCCTGGGATAGCGGGGGGCTATGAGCAGTTCTTC. Protein product: CASSYPGIAGGYEQFF.

The genes are TRBV10-3 and TRBJ1-2, with D maybe TRBD1 (6 bases). V was shortened by 3 bases and J by 7 bases, with 15 bases between the two germline ends. Germline lookup yields CDR1 ENHRY and CDR2 SYGVKD. CDR3 length: 14 amino acids. CDR3 nucleotide sequence: TGTGCCATCAGTGATAATCTGGGGGCGCTTGGCTACACCTTC. Residues: CAISDNLGALGYTF.

This chain uses TRBV28 with TRBJ2-7, with 11 nucleotides matching TRBD1. Germline assignment: CDR1 MDHEN and CDR2 SYDVKM. This CDR3 is 14 amino acids long. V shed 6 bases and J 6 bases; nucleotides not matched to a gene: 7. In DNA, the CDR3 is TGTGCCAGCAGAGCGGCCGGGACAGGGGGCGAGCAGTACTTC. Its protein is CASRAAGTGGEQYF.

The chain has TRBV4-1 and TRBJ2-7; D gene unclear. From germline, CDR1 is MGHRA and CDR2 YSYEKL. This CDR3 contains 15 residues. V lost 0 bases and J 3 bases, leaving 12 bases between the germline ends. The CDR3 sequence: CASSQEPQADYEQYF. CDR3 in DNA: TGCGCCAGCAGCCAAGAACCCCAGGCCGACTACGAGCAGTACTTC.

This clone was recorded once. This chain links TRBV7-2 with TRBJ2-3; possibly TRBD1 for D (6 bases). The CDR3 loop spans 16 amino acids. Germline CDR1 is SGHTA and CDR2 is FQGNSA. V dropped 1 base and J dropped 1 base, with 12 bases sitting between them. This CDR3 is CASSLVQGLGTDTQYF. CDR3 in DNA: TGTGCCAGCAGCTTAGTCCAGGGGTTGGGCACAGATACGCAGTATTTT.

The V call is TRBV2, the J call TRBJ2-7; a weak D match, TRBD2 (5 bases). V gave up 3 bases and J gave up 0 bases, with 12 bases separating them. Per germline, CDR1 SNHLY and CDR2 FYNNEI. The CDR3 is 15 amino acids. CDR3 bases: TGTGCCAGCAGTGAGGACCAGCGGACCTCCTACGAGCAGTACTTC. This translates into CASSEDQRTSYEQYF.

This clone was seen only once. The chain has TRBV19 and TRBJ2-5; the D gene is possibly TRBD2 (6 bases). The germline V and J ends were trimmed by 5 bases and 5 bases, with 18 bases remaining between them. Per the germline V gene, CDR1 is LNHDA and CDR2 is SQIVND (reference sequence). CDR3 length equals 15 residues. The CDR3 is CASSVSGGSGETQYF. CDR3 nucleotides: TGTGCCAGTAGTGTTAGCGGTGGGTCCGGGGAGACCCAGTACTTC. The whole variable domain, filled in from reference TRBV19 and TRBJ2-5, reads DGGITQSPKYLFRKEGQNVTLSCEQNLNHDAMYWYRQDPGQGLRLIYYSQIVNDFQKGDIAEGYSVSREKKESFPLTVTSAQKNPTAFYLCASSVSGGSGETQYFGPGTRLLVL.

The chain is built from TRBV28 and TRBJ2-1, with 10 bases aligning to TRBD1. This CDR3 region has 14 residues. CDR1 is MDHEN, CDR2 SYDVKM, per germline. Germline trimming cut 7 bases from V and 9 bases from J; bases unmatched to any gene: 9. CDR3 nucleotides: TGTGCCAGCATGGTAGGGACAGGGGTCGTTGAGCAGTTCTTC. Translated: CASMVGTGVVEQFF.

V is TRBV5-4 and J is TRBJ2-2; 9 bases fit TRBD2. J gave up 7 bases and V 2 bases, and 9 bases lay outside the gene matches. Germline assignment: CDR1 SGHNT and CDR2 YYREEE (reference sequence). This CDR3 spans 16 amino acids. This CDR3 is CASSLGAGGVGGELFF. For the CDR3, the DNA is TGTGCCAGCAGCTTAGGAGCGGGAGGCGTGGGCGGGGAGCTGTTTTTT.